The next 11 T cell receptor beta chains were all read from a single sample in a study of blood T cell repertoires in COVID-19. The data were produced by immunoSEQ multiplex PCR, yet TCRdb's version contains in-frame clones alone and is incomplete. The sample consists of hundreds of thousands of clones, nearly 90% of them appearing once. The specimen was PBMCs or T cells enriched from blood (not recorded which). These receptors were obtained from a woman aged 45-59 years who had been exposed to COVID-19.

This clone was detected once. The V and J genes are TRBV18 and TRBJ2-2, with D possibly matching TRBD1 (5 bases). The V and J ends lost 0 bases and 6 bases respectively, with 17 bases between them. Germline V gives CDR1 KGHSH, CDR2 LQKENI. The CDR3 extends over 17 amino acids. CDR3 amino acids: CASSPPIDSFGAGELFF. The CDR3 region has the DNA TGTGCCAGCTCACCACCTATTGACAGTTTTGGAGCCGGGGAGCTGTTTTTT.

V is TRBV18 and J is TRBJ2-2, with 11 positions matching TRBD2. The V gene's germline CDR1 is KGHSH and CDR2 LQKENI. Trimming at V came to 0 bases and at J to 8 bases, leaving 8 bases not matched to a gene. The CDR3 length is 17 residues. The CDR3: CASSPPPGTSGTGELFF. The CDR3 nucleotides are TGTGCCAGCTCACCACCCCCCGGGACTAGCGGCACAGGGGAGCTGTTTTTT.

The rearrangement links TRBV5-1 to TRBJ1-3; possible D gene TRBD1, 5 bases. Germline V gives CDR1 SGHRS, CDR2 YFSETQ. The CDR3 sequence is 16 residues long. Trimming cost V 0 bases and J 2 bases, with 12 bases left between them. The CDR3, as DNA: TGCGCCAGCAGCTTGGCCCCGACAGAGCCTGGAAACACCATATATTTT. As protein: CASSLAPTEPGNTIYF.

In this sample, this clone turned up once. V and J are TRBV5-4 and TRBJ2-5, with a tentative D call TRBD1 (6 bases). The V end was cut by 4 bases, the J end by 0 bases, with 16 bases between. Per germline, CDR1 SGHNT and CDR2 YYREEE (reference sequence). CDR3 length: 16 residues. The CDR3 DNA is TGTGCCAGCAGCCCAGGGGTGTTACAGAACCAAGAGACCCAGTACTTC. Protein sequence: CASSPGVLQNQETQYF.

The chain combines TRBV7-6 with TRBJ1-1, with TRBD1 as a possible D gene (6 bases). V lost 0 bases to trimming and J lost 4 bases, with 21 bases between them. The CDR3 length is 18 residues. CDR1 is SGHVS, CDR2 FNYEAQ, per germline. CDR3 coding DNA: TGTGCCAGCAGCTTAGCAGAGTTAGGGGGGGCTCCGAGCACTGAAGCTTTCTTT. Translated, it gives CASSLAELGGAPSTEAFF.

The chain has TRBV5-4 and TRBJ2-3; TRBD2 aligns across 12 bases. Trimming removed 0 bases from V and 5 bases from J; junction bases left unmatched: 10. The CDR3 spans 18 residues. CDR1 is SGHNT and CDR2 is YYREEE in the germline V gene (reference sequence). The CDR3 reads CASSLAGASGGVGDTQYF. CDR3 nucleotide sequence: TGTGCCAGCAGCTTGGCCGGGGCTAGCGGGGGGGTTGGAGATACGCAGTATTTT.

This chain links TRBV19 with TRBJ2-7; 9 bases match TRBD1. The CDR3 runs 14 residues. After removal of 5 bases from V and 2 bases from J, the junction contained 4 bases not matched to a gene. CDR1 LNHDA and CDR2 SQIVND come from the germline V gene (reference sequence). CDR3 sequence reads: CASSLGQGTYEQYF. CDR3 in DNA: TGTGCCAGTAGTTTGGGACAGGGCACCTACGAGCAGTACTTC.

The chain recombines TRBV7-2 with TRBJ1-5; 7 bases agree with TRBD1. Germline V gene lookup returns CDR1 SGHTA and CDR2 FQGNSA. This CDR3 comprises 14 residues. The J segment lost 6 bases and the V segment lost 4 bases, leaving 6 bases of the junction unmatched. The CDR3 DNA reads TGTGCCAGCAGCTATTCAGGGGGAAGTCAGCCCCAGCATTTT. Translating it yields CASSYSGGSQPQHF.

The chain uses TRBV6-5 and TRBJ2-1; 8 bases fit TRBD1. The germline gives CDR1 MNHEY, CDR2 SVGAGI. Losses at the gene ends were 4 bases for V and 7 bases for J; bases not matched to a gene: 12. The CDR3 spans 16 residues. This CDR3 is CASSSLGDRPLNEQFF. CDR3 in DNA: TGTGCCAGCAGTTCCCTCGGGGACAGGCCCTTGAATGAGCAGTTCTTC.

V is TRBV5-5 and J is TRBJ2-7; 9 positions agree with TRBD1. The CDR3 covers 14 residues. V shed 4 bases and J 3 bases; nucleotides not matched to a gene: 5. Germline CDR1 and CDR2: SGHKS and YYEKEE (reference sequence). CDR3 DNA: TGTGCCAGCAGCCCAGGGACAGGGCTCTACGAGCAGTACTTC. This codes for CASSPGTGLYEQYF.

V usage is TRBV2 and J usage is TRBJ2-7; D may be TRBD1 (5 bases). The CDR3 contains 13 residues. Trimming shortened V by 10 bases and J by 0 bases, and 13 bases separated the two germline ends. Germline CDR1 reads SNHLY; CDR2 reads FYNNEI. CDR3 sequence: CAIGDMSSYEQYF. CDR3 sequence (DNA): TGTGCCATAGGGGATATGAGCTCCTACGAGCAGTACTTC. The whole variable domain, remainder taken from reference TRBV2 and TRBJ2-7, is EPEVTQTPSHQVTQMGQEVILRCVPISNHLYFYWYRQILGQKVEFLVSFYNNEISEKSEIFDDQFSVERPDGSNFTLKIRSTKLEDSAMYFCAIGDMSSYEQYFGPGTRLTVT.